The next 23 T cell receptor beta chains were all read from a single sample in a study of OX40 agonist ivuxolimab in advanced cancers. Libraries were prepared by immunoSEQ multiplex PCR; TCRdb keeps only in-frame clonotypes and omits some of them. The data show more than 55,000 clones, approximately 88% seen once. The specimen comprised CD4+ or CD8+ T cells sorted from blood, sampled in a trial of the OX40 agonist ivuxolimab. Every receptor here comes from an adult with an advanced solid tumor such as melanoma, head and neck, liver or kidney cancer.

The chain recombines TRBV11-3 with TRBJ2-3, with D perhaps TRBD2 (7 bases). Trimming removed 3 bases from V and 0 bases from J, with 10 bases in between. The length of the CDR3 is 15 residues. Germline V lookup: CDR1 SGHNT, CDR2 YENEEA. The DNA for the CDR3 is TGTGCCAGCAGCTTGGAGGGGGGGAGCACAGATACGCAGTATTTT. Protein product: CASSLEGGSTDTQYF.

V gene TRBV5-4 combines with J gene TRBJ2-5; 9 nucleotides match TRBD1. V trimming: 4 bases; J trimming: 0 bases; junction bases outside the gene matches: 4. CDR3 length: 15 amino acids. The germline gives CDR1 SGHNT, CDR2 YYREEE (reference sequence). Here the CDR3 reads CASSPGTGYQETQYF. CDR3 bases: TGTGCCAGCAGCCCCGGGACAGGGTACCAAGAGACCCAGTACTTC. The full variable domain, in which reference TRBV5-4 and TRBJ2-5 provide the parts outside the CDR3, is ETGVTQSPTHLIKTRGQQVTLRCSSQSGHNTVSWYQQALGQGPQFIFQYYREEENGRGNFPPRFSGLQFPNYSSELNVNALELDDSALYLCASSPGTGYQETQYFGPGTRLLVL.

The J gene is TRBJ2-5, the V gene TRBV10-3; D is undetermined. CDR1 and CDR2 (germline): ENHRY, SYGVKD. Deletions cut 10 bases from V and 5 bases from J, with 17 bases between. CDR3 length: 13 residues. The DNA of the CDR3 is TGTGCCACCACCCCTGACGCCCGGGAGACCCAGTACTTC. It specifies CATTPDARETQYF.

V and J are TRBV10-2 and TRBJ2-3; D remains unclear. Germline V gene data show CDR1 as WSHSY and CDR2 as SAAADI. The CDR3 sequence is 12 residues long. V was clipped by 5 bases and J by 0 bases, with 3 bases between them. CDR3: CASSQSTDTQYF. CDR3 in DNA: TGCGCCAGCAGTCAAAGCACAGATACGCAGTATTTT.

Worth noting for this clone: Other DNA sequences in the sample encode the same CDR3. V is TRBV5-1 and J is TRBJ2-6; TRBD1 matches at 7 bases. Germline V gene data show CDR1 as SGHRS and CDR2 as YFSETQ. There are 19 residues in the CDR3. V lost 5 bases, J lost 0 bases, and 14 bases stayed unmatched. In nucleotides, the CDR3 is TGCGCCAGCAGACGTACCCCCGGGACAGAGTCCTCTGGGGCCAACGTCCTGACTTTC. It translates to CASRRTPGTESSGANVLTF.

The chain links TRBV30 to TRBJ1-2; D call uncertain. Between the trimmed V and J ends, which lost 5 bases and 8 bases, there was a span of 15 bases. CDR3 size: 12 residues. Germline loops: CDR1 GTSNPN, CDR2 SVGIG (reference sequence). CDR3 in DNA: TGTGCCTGGGCGTTGCAGAGCGGAGGCTACACCTTC. Protein sequence: CAWALQSGGYTF.

This clone appeared a few times. This sequence joins TRBV10-3 and TRBJ2-1; possible D gene TRBD1, 5 bases. V lost 10 bases, J lost 4 bases, and 17 bases lay in between. Per the germline V gene, CDR1 is ENHRY and CDR2 is SYGVKD. CDR3 length equals 14 residues. DNA for the CDR3: TGTGCCACTACTAAAGGACACTTATACAATGAGCAGTTCTTC. Its translation: CATTKGHLYNEQFF.

This clone came up once. The genes are TRBV29-1 and TRBJ2-3; no reliable D call. The V gene's germline CDR1 is SQVTM and CDR2 ANQGSEA. CDR3 length: 14 amino acids. V dropped 3 bases and J dropped 3 bases, with 13 bases sitting between them. The CDR3 loop is CSVESSGRTDTQYF. In DNA form, the CDR3 reads TGCAGCGTTGAGTCTAGTGGACGGACAGATACGCAGTATTTT.

The V gene is TRBV9, the J gene TRBJ1-2; D gene unclear. Germline loops: CDR1 SGDLS, CDR2 YYNGEE. Trimming took 0 bases from V and 2 from J, leaving 17 bases between them. The CDR3 contains 17 residues. The CDR3 region has the DNA TGTGCCAGCAGCGTAGACGGGCGTATCCGACCGAACTATGGCTACACCTTC. Its protein is CASSVDGRIRPNYGYTF.

The chain couples TRBV7-7 to TRBJ2-2; maybe TRBD1 (6 bases). Trimming took 5 bases from V and 6 from J, leaving 10 bases between them. This CDR3 spans 13 amino acids. Per germline, CDR1 SSHAT and CDR2 FNYEAQ (reference sequence). The CDR3 spells CASSPGVPGELFF. The CDR3 coding sequence is TGTGCCAGCAGCCCAGGGGTCCCCGGGGAGCTGTTTTTT.

V is TRBV7-6 and J is TRBJ1-1, with D maybe TRBD1 (5 bases). Per germline, CDR1 SGHVS and CDR2 FNYEAQ. V dropped 5 bases and J dropped 1 base, with 8 bases sitting between them. This CDR3 region has 13 residues. CDR3 bases: TGTGCCAGCAGCCTCGGACAGAACACTGAAGCTTTCTTT. Its protein is CASSLGQNTEAFF.

The CDR3 reads CASSESRVPYEQYF. The CDR3, as DNA: TGTGCCAGCAGTGAATCTAGGGTACCCTACGAGCAGTACTTC. The chain carries TRBV25-1 and TRBJ2-7, with D unclear. CDR1 and CDR2 from the germline V gene are MGHDK and SYGVNS. Trimming shortened V by 1 base and J by 2 bases, and 9 bases separated the two germline ends. The CDR3 totals 14 residues.

The rearrangement uses TRBV28 and TRBJ1-4; possibly TRBD1 for D (6 bases). The CDR3 has 15 amino acids. Germline loops: CDR1 MDHEN, CDR2 SYDVKM. V dropped 2 bases and J dropped 4 bases, with 11 bases sitting between them. CDR3 region: CASSLIVRGNEKLFF. CDR3 in DNA: TGTGCCAGCAGTTTAATAGTCAGGGGTAATGAAAAACTGTTTTTT.

The chain is built from TRBV29-1 and TRBJ2-1; TRBD2 matches 9 bases. The CDR3 is 15 amino acids. With V trimmed by 2 bases and J by 8 bases, 10 bases remained unmatched. The germline V gene has CDR1 SQVTM and CDR2 ANQGSEA. In nucleotides, the CDR3 is TGCAGCGTTGAATTTGGGCTAGCGGGGAGCGATGAGCAGTTCTTC. The encoded protein is CSVEFGLAGSDEQFF.

Details on this clone: The CDR3 end shows no conserved phenylalanine or tryptophan, and so a read error is likely. The chain recombines TRBV28 with TRBJ1-6; D is undetermined. Trimming removed 7 bases at V and 7 bases at J, with 11 bases between. CDR3 length equals 13 residues. In germline, CDR1 is MDHEN, CDR2 SYDVKM. CDR3 sequence (DNA): TGTGCCAGCATAACTAGGTGGAATTCACCCCTCCACCTT. Translating it yields CASITRWNSPLHL.

This clone showed up just a few times. The chain carries TRBV6-1 and TRBJ1-6; unclear D gene. The CDR3 has 12 residues. V lost 1 base to trimming and J lost 9 bases, with 4 bases between them. The germline V gene has CDR1 MNHNS and CDR2 SASEGT. The CDR3 loop is CASSEDVSPLHF. The CDR3, as DNA: TGTGCCAGCAGTGAAGATGTTTCACCCCTCCACTTT.

This clone was seen just once. The rearrangement joins TRBV28 to TRBJ2-3; D call uncertain. Deletions cut 7 bases from V and 3 bases from J, with 11 bases between. The germline V gene has CDR1 MDHEN and CDR2 SYDVKM. CDR3 length: 13 residues. In DNA, the CDR3 is TGTGCCAGCAACATGGGAAGGACAGATACGCAGTATTTT. Translation: CASNMGRTDTQYF. The variable domain in full, with the rest retrieved from reference TRBV28 and TRBJ2-3, is DVKVTQSSRYLVKRTGEKVFLECVQDMDHENMFWYRQDPGLGLRLIYFSYDVKMKEKGDIPEGYSVSREKKERFSLILESASTNQTSMYLCASNMGRTDTQYFGPGTRLTVL.

The rearrangement joins TRBV21-1 to TRBJ2-5; TRBD2, the table's D call, lacks a check against the DNA. TRBV21-1 is termed a pseudogene. The CDR3 totals 16 residues. CDR3 DNA sequence: TGTGCCAGCAATACCCCGAGGGAGCGAATTCAAGAGACCCAGTACTTC. Translating gives CASNTPRERIQETQYF.

The chain joins TRBV29-1 to TRBJ1-2; TRBD1 aligns across 11 bases. V was pared by 6 bases and J by 0 bases, with 15 bases of the junction left unmatched. Germline loops: CDR1 SQVTM, CDR2 ANQGSEA. This CDR3 spans 18 amino acids. The CDR3 nucleotides read TGCAGCGTGGACCACGGGACAGGGGGTTTCTGGGCTAACTATGGCTACACCTTC. It yields the protein CSVDHGTGGFWANYGYTF. The full variable domain, completed using reference TRBV29-1 and TRBJ1-2, is SAVISQKPSRDICQRGTSLTIQCQVDSQVTMMFWYRQQPGQSLTLIATANQGSEATYESGFVIDKFPISRPNLTFSTLTVSNMSPEDSSIYLCSVDHGTGGFWANYGYTFGSGTRLTVV.

This clone has a handful of counts. The J gene is TRBJ1-1, the V gene TRBV10-2, with a possible D match to TRBD1 (5 bases). The germline V and J ends were trimmed by 6 bases and 3 bases, with 11 bases remaining between them. In germline, CDR1 is WSHSY, CDR2 SAAADI. The CDR3 length is 13 residues. CDR3 coding DNA: TGCGCCAGCAGGCCGTTAGGGGACACTGAAGCTTTCTTT. Its protein is CASRPLGDTEAFF.

The chain carries TRBV7-9 and TRBJ1-1, with no clear D. Germline lookup yields CDR1 SEHNR and CDR2 FQNEAQ (reference sequence). V shed 6 bases and J shed 5 bases, with 16 bases lying between them. The CDR3 sequence is 14 residues long. In DNA, the CDR3 is TGTGCCAGCAGTACTCAGTGGGCTGGGACTGAAGCTTTCTTT. Protein: CASSTQWAGTEAFF. The full variable domain, rest sourced from reference TRBV7-9 and TRBJ1-1, is DTGVSQNPRHKITKRGQNVTFRCDPISEHNRLYWYRQTLGQGPEFLTYFQNEAQLEKSRLLSDRFSAERPKGSFSTLEIQRTEQGDSAMYLCASSTQWAGTEAFFGQGTRLTVV.

This clone was observed once. This chain connects TRBV10-1 to TRBJ2-1; 7 bases match TRBD1. The CDR3 has 14 amino acids. V was clipped by 5 bases and J by 5 bases; unmatched bases: 6. CDR1 and CDR2 from the germline V gene are WNHNN and SYGVQD (reference sequence). As DNA, the CDR3 is TGCGCCAGCAGTCCTATCGACAGGGACAATGAGCAGTTCTTC. This gives the protein CASSPIDRDNEQFF.

This clone was detected only a few times. The chain carries TRBV14 and TRBJ1-6; TRBD1 agrees at 9 bases. Per germline, CDR1 SGHDN and CDR2 FVKESK. V shed 4 bases, J shed 9 bases, and the junction held 7 bases outside the gene matches. This CDR3 spans 15 amino acids. DNA of the CDR3: TGTGCCAGCAGCCGCGGGGACAGGGATTTTTCACCCCTCCACTTT. The encoded protein is CASSRGDRDFSPLHF.